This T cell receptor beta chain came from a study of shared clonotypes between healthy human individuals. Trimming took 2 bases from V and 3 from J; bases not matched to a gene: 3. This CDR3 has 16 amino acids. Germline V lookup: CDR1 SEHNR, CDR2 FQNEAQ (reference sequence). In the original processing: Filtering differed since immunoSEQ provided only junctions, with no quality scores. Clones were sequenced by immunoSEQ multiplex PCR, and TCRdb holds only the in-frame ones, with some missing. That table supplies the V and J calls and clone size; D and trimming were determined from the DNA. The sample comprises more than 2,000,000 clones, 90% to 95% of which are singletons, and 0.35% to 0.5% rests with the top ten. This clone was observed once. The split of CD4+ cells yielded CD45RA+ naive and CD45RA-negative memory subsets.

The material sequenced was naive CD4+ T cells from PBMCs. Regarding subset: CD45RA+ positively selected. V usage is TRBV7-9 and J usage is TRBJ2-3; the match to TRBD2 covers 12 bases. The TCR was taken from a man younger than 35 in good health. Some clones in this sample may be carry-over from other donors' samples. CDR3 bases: TGTGCCAGCAGCTTACTAGCGGGAGGGCCGACAGATACGCAGTATTTT. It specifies CASSLLAGGPTDTQYF.